Listed below are T cell receptor beta chains from one sample, sequenced in a study of cytomegalovirus exposure and HLA in healthy donors. Profiling relied on immunoSEQ multiplex PCR, and the TCRdb table lists in-frame clones only, not all of them. The repertoire includes about 160,000 clones, 60% to 80% of them detected once, and about 0.93% sits in the top ten. Sequencing input: PBMCs. The receptor source for this set is a woman aged 45-65 years in good health and CMV-seropositive. The CDR3 runs from the conserved cysteine through the conserved F or W. Fields, in order: D gene, CDR3 length, clone size, V gene, CDR3 protein. A D gene is named only where the DNA matches it firmly. Clone size, where shown, is once, few, many, or a class for clones that have expanded.

D gene: TRBD2
CDR3 length: 14
clone size: NA
V gene: TRBV2
CDR3 protein: CASSLAGVGNEQFF

D gene: NA
CDR3 length: 14
clone size: NA
V gene: TRBV7-9
CDR3 protein: CASSLNSQAETQYF

D gene: TRBD1
CDR3 length: 13
clone size: NA
V gene: TRBV5-6
CDR3 protein: CASSPLPGQPLLF

D gene: NA
CDR3 length: 11
clone size: NA
V gene: TRBV20-1
CDR3 protein: CSAYRVGEQYF

D gene: TRBD1
CDR3 length: 14
clone size: NA
V gene: TRBV6-1
CDR3 protein: CASSVSGGYYGYTF

D gene: NA
CDR3 length: 13
clone size: NA
V gene: TRBV29-1
CDR3 protein: CSVQGSPRETQYF

D gene: NA
CDR3 length: 18
clone size: NA
V gene: TRBV4-1
CDR3 protein: CASSHPFTGTGGIQEQFF

D gene: NA
CDR3 length: 15
clone size: NA
V gene: TRBV4-3
CDR3 protein: CASSQGGGAFYEQYF

D gene: NA
CDR3 length: 12
clone size: NA
V gene: TRBV6-5
CDR3 protein: CASSPSTRKLFF

D gene: TRBD1
CDR3 length: 15
clone size: NA
V gene: TRBV2
CDR3 protein: CASRVDRGINQPQHF

D gene: NA
CDR3 length: 16
clone size: NA
V gene: TRBV4-2
CDR3 protein: CASSQDGARPSYEQYF

D gene: TRBD1
CDR3 length: 13
clone size: NA
V gene: TRBV29-1
CDR3 protein: CSVLSGGSTEAFF

D gene: TRBD2
CDR3 length: 16
clone size: few
V gene: TRBV5-4
CDR3 protein: CASSLGLAGVQETQYF